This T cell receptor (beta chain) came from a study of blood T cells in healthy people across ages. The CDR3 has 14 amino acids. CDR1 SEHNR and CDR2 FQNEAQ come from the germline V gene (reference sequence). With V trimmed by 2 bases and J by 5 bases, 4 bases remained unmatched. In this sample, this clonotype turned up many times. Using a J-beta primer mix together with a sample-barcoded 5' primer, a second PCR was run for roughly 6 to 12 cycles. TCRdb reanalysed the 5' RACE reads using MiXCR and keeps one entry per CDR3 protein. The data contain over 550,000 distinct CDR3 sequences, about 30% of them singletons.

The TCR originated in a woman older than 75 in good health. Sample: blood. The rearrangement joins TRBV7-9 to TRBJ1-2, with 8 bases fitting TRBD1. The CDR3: CASSLSGQEYGYTF. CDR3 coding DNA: TGTGCCAGCAGCTTATCGGGACAGGAGTATGGCTACACCTTC.